A selection of T cell receptor beta chains follows, all from one sample in a study of shared clonotypes between healthy human individuals. The repertoire was sequenced with immunoSEQ multiplex PCR; TCRdb's copy has only in-frame clones and lacks some. The sample shows about 2 million clones, over 85% of them seen only once. Sequencing was done on a sample of naive CD4+ T cells sorted from blood. The receptors shown here come from a man between 18 and 35 years old in good health. CDR3s leave out the opening cysteine and the closing phenylalanine or tryptophan.

v_call cdr3_aa
TRBV7-9 ASSLGQANYGYT
TRBV25-1 ASSDGGPVREKLF
TRBV5-4 ASSLPGALGNEQF
TRBV7-2 ASSRTGDSYEQY
TRBV4-1 ASSQDLSPQRGQY
TRBV6-1 ASSDILATDTQY
TRBV30 AWSVRGFGYT
TRBV18 ASSPSRLDSSYEQY
TRBV5-4 ASSRTSSYNEQF
TRBV18 ASSPGYKEKLF
TRBV6-1 ASSEALRQGQARNTIY
TRBV11-2 ASSLIQGSDTQY
TRBV7-2 ASSLTYEQY
TRBV5-6 ASSGSPGAGEAF